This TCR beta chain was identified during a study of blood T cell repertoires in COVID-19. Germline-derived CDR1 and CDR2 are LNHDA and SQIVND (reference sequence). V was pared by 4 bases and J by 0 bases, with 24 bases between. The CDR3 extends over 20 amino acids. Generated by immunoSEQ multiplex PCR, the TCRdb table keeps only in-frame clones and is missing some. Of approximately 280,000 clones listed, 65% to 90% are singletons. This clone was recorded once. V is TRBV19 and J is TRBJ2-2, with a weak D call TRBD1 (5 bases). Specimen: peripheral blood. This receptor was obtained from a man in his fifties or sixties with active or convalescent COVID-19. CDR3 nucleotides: TGTGCCAGTAGTAACGGATACATCAGGGTGGAGAACCCGAACACCGGGGAGCTGTTTTTT. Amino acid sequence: CASSNGYIRVENPNTGELFF.